The rows below give T cell receptor beta chains drawn from one sample of a study of response to subunit inactivated influenza vaccine. A single record per CDR3 protein comes from TCRdb applying MiXCR to the RT-PCR reads. The sample includes 550,000 to 800,000 distinct CDR3 sequences, about 15% of them seen just once. Here the sequenced sample was PBMCs from blood, taken about 14 days before vaccination. Receptor source: a man between 45 and 60 years old who received an inactivated influenza vaccine. The CDR3 runs from the conserved cysteine through the conserved F or W. The order of the fields is V gene, D gene, CDR3 protein. A D gene is named only where the DNA matches it firmly.

>TRBV6-2/TRBV6-3|TRBD2
CASSSVAGGQPEQFF
>TRBV5-1|TRBD2
CASSSTTSGSSNEQYF
>TRBV20-1|TRBD1
CSALGQTNSPLHF
>TRBV3-1|NA
CASSQGGRAFGEQFF
>TRBV5-1|NA
CASSLALSKSYNEQFF
>TRBV7-9|NA
CASSPRTADTQYF
>TRBV20-1|TRBD2
CSAMVAGGSYNEQFF
>TRBV12-3/TRBV12-4|NA
CASSPTQFGGGANVLTF
>TRBV10-3|NA
CAISEVAKVNSPLHF
>TRBV29-1|TRBD2
CSASLAGAYNEQFF
>TRBV25-1|NA
CASMAQENTGELFF
>TRBV7-8|TRBD1
CASSYTNRGAETQYF
>TRBV18|TRBD1
CASSPLGTGSYEQYF
>TRBV14|NA
CASSDTGHFTDTQYF
>TRBV27|TRBD2
CASSWGGTDTGELFF
>TRBV3-1|NA
CASSHSGKGYNEQFF
>TRBV29-1|NA
CSVGTRSTDTQYF
>TRBV14|TRBD2
CASSQVVWEGSYNEQFF
>TRBV28|NA
CASRIQGSYEQYF
>TRBV12-3/TRBV12-4|NA
CASGRTTGLGPEKLFF
>TRBV28|NA
CASSPWRYTDTQYF
>TRBV7-9|NA
CASSLVGANSYEQYF
>TRBV20-1|TRBD2
CSAKGASGRPSGELFF
>TRBV5-1|NA
CASSLLPSQETQYF
>TRBV7-9|NA
CASSLGASEAFF
>TRBV7-2|NA
CASSLMVGFQETQYF
>TRBV6-2/TRBV6-3|TRBD1
CASTNQGQGETQYF
>TRBV7-9|NA
CASSLHMENTEAFF
>TRBV5-1|TRBD1
CASKGQFANTGELFF
>TRBV7-9|TRBD1
CASSFGQGSGANVLTF
>TRBV27|NA
CASSLMGSNQPQHF
>TRBV7-9|NA
CASSLAGSGLSTDTQYF
>TRBV7-9|NA
CASSLGTTDGNQPQHF
>TRBV24-1|NA
CATSEWDVGTQYF
>TRBV6-5|NA
CASSYWEPKTYEQYF
>TRBV20-1|TRBD1
CSARDSVRQGTRYEQYF
>TRBV28|NA
CASSADTAKNIQYF
>TRBV2|NA
CASRGGQGSWELFF
>TRBV7-2|TRBD1
CASSLGQGARIQETQYF
>TRBV19|TRBD2
CASSTGLAGRLQETQYF
>TRBV28|NA
CASSPLTGLSNNEQFF
>TRBV5-6|TRBD1
CASRPTPGQGTYGYTF
>TRBV24-1|NA
CATSDHDRGGTDTQYF
>TRBV7-8|NA
CASSLPKVVVSTDTQYF
>TRBV19|NA
CASNPQSGYNEQFF
>TRBV27|NA
CASSFSGLSPSYEQYF
>TRBV20-1|NA
CCARSPTGRNYNEQFF
>TRBV20-1|NA
CSAGPVARIYEQYF
>TRBV20-1|NA
CSARDPGATYNEQFF
>TRBV15|NA
CATRTDPNTGELFF
>TRBV7-9|TRBD2
CASSLFTSGRRETQYF
>TRBV14|TRBD1
CASSQPGQGNGYTF
>TRBV20-1|TRBD1
CSAKDRGAPPLHF
>TRBV6-2/TRBV6-3|TRBD2
CASSYRLAGVQEETQYF
>TRBV12-3/TRBV12-4|TRBD1
CASSPLAGTGSFNEQFF
>TRBV6-2/TRBV6-3|NA
CASSYLTGGNSYEQYF
>TRBV7-2|NA
CASSLVPGNEQYF